The clone carrying this T cell receptor beta chain was counted between two and nine times. Its antigen is not identified. The sample belongs to a study of identical twins. Whole-study findings and limits: Low generation-probability sequences were in excess among twin-shared out-of-frame alpha sequences. Monozygotic twin pairs showed more out-of-frame TCR alpha sharing than models estimated.

TCRdb recomputed calls from the 5' RACE reads with MiXCR, one row per CDR3 protein. The table records 1.5 million to 2 million distinct CDR3 sequences, roughly 35% of them present only once. In germline, CDR1 is LGHDT, CDR2 YNNKEL (reference sequence). Trimming cost V 2 bases and J 4 bases; bases outside gene matches: 8. This CDR3 has 19 amino acids. Sequencing was carried out using cord blood. V gene TRBV3-1 combines with J gene TRBJ2-1, with TRBD2 matching 16 bases. The TCR originated in a newborn girl in good health. CDR3 nucleotide sequence: TGTGCCAGCAGCCAACGGCCGGGACTAGCGGGAGGGCCATACAATGAGCAGTTCTTC. This translates into CASSQRPGLAGGPYNEQFF.